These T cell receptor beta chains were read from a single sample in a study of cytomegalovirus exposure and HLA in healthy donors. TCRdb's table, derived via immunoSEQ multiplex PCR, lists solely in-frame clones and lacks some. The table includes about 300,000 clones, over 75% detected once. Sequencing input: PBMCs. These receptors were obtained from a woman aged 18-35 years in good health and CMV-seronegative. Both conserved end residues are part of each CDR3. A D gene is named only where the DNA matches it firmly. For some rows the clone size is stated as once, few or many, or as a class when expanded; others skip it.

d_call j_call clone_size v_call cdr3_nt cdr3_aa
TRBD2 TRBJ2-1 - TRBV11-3 TGTGCCAGCAGCTCATCTCCTAGCGGGAGCTCCTACAATGAGCAGTTCTTC CASSSSPSGSSYNEQFF
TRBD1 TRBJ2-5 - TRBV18 TGTGCCAGCTCACTGACAGGGGTAGAGACCCAGTACTTC CASSLTGVETQYF
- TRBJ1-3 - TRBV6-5 TGTGCCAGCAGTTACGCGGGACGCTCCTCAAACACCATATATTTT CASSYAGRSSNTIYF
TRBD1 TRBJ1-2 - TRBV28 TGTGCCAGCAGTTTCCCCGGACAGGGCCGGGGCTACACCTTC CASSFPGQGRGYTF
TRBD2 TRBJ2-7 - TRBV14 TGTGCCAGCAGCCAAGACCTAGCGGGGCCCTCCTACGAGCAGTACTTC CASSQDLAGPSYEQYF
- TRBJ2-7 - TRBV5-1 TGCGCCAGCAGCCCCGGACTGGCCATTGTGTTCGACGAGCAGTACTTC CASSPGLAIVFDEQYF
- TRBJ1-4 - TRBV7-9 TGTGCCAGCAGCAAAGAGGGACTGGGGAAACTGTTTTTT CASSKEGLGKLFF
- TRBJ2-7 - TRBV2 TGTGCCAGCAGTGATGAACAGGGCTACGAGCAGTACTTC CASSDEQGYEQYF
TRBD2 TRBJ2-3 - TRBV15 TGTGCCACCAGCTGGGGCAGCGGGAGTGGCACAGATACGCAGTATTTT CATSWGSGSGTDTQYF
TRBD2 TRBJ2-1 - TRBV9 TGTGCCAGCAGCGTAGGTGGACTAGCGGGAGGGCTGAAGCAGTTCTTC CASSVGGLAGGLKQFF
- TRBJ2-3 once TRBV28 TGTGCCAGCAGTATTCCGGGACACAGTATTGAGGATACGCAGTATTTT CASSIPGHSIEDTQYF
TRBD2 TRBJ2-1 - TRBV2 TGTGCCAGCAGCCCAACTAGCGGGAGTCCCGGTGAGCAGTTCTTC CASSPTSGSPGEQFF
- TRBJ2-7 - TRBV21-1 TGTGCCAGCAGCCTTCTCAGTTACGAGCAGTACTTC CASSLLSYEQYF
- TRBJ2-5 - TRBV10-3 TGTGCCATCAGTGAACCGAGGGTGGAGGGCAAACAGTACTTC CAISEPRVEGKQYF